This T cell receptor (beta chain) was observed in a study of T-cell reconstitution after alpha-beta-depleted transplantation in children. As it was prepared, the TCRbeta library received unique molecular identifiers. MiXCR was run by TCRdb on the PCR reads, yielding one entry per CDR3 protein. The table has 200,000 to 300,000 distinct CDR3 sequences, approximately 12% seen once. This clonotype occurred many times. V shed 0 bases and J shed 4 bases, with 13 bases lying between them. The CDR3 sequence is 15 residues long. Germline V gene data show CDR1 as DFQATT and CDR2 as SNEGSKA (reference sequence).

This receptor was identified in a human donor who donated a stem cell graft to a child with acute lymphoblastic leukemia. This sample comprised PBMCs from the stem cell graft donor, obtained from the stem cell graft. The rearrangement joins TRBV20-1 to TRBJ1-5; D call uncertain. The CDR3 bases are TGCAGTGCTAGAGATCTTATAGCTCCAAATCAGCCCCAGCATTTT. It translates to CSARDLIAPNQPQHF.